Following are 27 T cell receptor beta chains from one sample sequenced in a study of blood T cells in healthy people across ages. A J-beta primer mix and a sample-barcoded 5' primer were used in a second PCR of roughly 6 to 11 cycles. TCRdb independently ran MiXCR on the 5' RACE reads; one entry per CDR3 protein. The sample holds fewer than 2,000,000 distinct CDR3 sequences, 30% to 35% seen once. Sequenced: blood. These receptor sequences come from a woman aged 25 to 45 in good health.

V and J are TRBV6-2 or TRBV6-3 and TRBJ1-2, with no clear D. Per the germline V gene, CDR1 is MNHEY and CDR2 is SVGEGT. Trimming removed 6 bases from V and 2 bases from J, with 13 bases in between. The CDR3 extends over 14 amino acids. The DNA of the CDR3 is TGTGCCAGCAGCCCACCGCTGGAGAACTATGGCTACACCTTC. It specifies CASSPPLENYGYTF.

This clonotype was counted only a few times. This chain connects TRBV4-1 to TRBJ2-3; 15 nucleotides agree with TRBD2. J lost 6 bases, V lost 4 bases, and 11 bases had no gene match. CDR3 size: 18 residues. Germline V CDR1 and CDR2: MGHRA, YSYEKL. The CDR3 DNA follows: TGCGCCAGCAGCCGACGAGGACTAGCGGGGGGGCAGGTGGATACGCAGTATTTT. It translates to CASSRRGLAGGQVDTQYF.

As regards this clonotype: This may be a read error, as it is one base from a much larger clone. The V gene is TRBV4-1, the J gene TRBJ2-7, with TRBD1 matching over 10 bases. CDR1 is MGHRA and CDR2 is YSYEKL in the germline V gene. The CDR3 runs 15 residues. CDR3 loop: CTSSLSNGDRGEQYF. CDR3 DNA sequence: TGCACCAGCAGCCTTTCGAACGGGGACAGGGGCGAGCAGTACTTC.

The chain has TRBV7-6 and TRBJ1-5; D remains ambiguous. Per germline, CDR1 SGHVS and CDR2 FNYEAQ. Trimming removed 3 bases from V and 6 bases from J, with 9 bases in between. The CDR3 contains 13 residues. In DNA form, the CDR3 reads TGTGCCAGCAGCTTTAACTCAGTTCAGCCCCAGCATTTT. Translation gives CASSFNSVQPQHF.

This clonotype was seen a few times. J is TRBJ2-7 and V is TRBV10-2, with 8 positions matching TRBD2. Germline CDR1 WSHSY, CDR2 SAAADI. Germline trimming cut 6 bases from V and 3 bases from J; bases unmatched to any gene: 13. This CDR3 has 16 amino acids. The CDR3 protein is CASRHTSGAFFYEQYF. The CDR3 DNA sequence: TGCGCCAGCAGGCATACTAGCGGAGCCTTTTTCTACGAGCAGTACTTC.

This clonotype was found a few times. This rearrangement joins TRBV6-5 to TRBJ2-5, with 7 bases aligning to TRBD2. V lost 6 bases to trimming and J lost 4 bases; unmatched junction nucleotides: 11. This CDR3 has 15 residues. CDR1 is MNHEY, CDR2 SVGAGI, per germline. The CDR3 DNA reads as TGTGCCAGCAGGTCTACTAGCGCAAAATTAGAGACCCAGTACTTC. Translating it yields CASRSTSAKLETQYF.

The chain links TRBV20-1 to TRBJ2-3; D perhaps matches TRBD2 (5 bases). CDR3 length: 14 residues. With 2 bases removed from V and 0 bases from J, the gap between germline ends came to 9 bases. In germline, CDR1 is DFQATT, CDR2 SNEGSKA (reference sequence). The CDR3: CSARHPSSTDTQYF. The DNA of the CDR3 is TGCAGTGCTAGACACCCTAGCAGCACAGATACGCAGTATTTT.

This clonotype has only a few counts. The chain is built from TRBV30 and TRBJ2-5; D is ambiguous. The DNA matches TRBJ2-7 better at its end, which makes the J call doubtful. Germline CDR1 GTSNPN, CDR2 SVGIG (reference sequence). This CDR3 comprises 12 residues. CDR3 sequence reads: CAWRSQKDEQYF. The CDR3 coding sequence is TGTGCCTGGAGGTCGCAAAAAGACGAGCAGTACTTC.

This clonotype came up a few times. V usage is TRBV30 and J usage is TRBJ1-2; unclear D gene. The germline V gene has CDR1 GTSNPN and CDR2 SVGIG (reference sequence). The CDR3 runs to 14 residues. The ends were cut back, 4 bases at V and 6 bases at J, with 18 bases in the middle. CDR3 loop: CAWNPGPFSDGYTF. The CDR3 DNA sequence: TGTGCCTGGAACCCTGGACCGTTTTCGGATGGCTACACCTTC.

There are many counts of this clonotype. V usage is TRBV29-1 and J usage is TRBJ2-5; 7 bases align to TRBD2. Looked up from germline, CDR1 is SQVTM and CDR2 is ANQGSEA. V gave up 4 bases and J gave up 5 bases; unmatched junction bases: 13. The CDR3 length is 15 residues. The CDR3 DNA reads TGCAGCGTTGCCCCCGATGACCACGGGAGGGAGACCCAGTACTTC. It translates to CSVAPDDHGRETQYF. The variable domain in full, completed from reference TRBV29-1 and TRBJ2-5, reads SAVISQKPSRDICQRGTSLTIQCQVDSQVTMMFWYRQQPGQSLTLIATANQGSEATYESGFVIDKFPISRPNLTFSTLTVSNMSPEDSSIYLCSVAPDDHGRETQYFGPGTRLLVL.

This clonotype was detected only a few times. The junction differs from germline at one of its ends, possibly a read error. V gene TRBV4-1 combines with J gene TRBJ1-2; D possibly corresponds to TRBD1 (6 bases). This CDR3 has 15 amino acids. Germline-derived CDR1 and CDR2 are MGHRA and YSYEKL. The DNA of the CDR3 is TGCGCCGGCAGCCAGCCCGGGACACTTAACTATGGCTACACCTTC. It codes for CAGSQPGTLNYGYTF.

This clonotype was observed a handful of times. This sequence joins TRBV9 and TRBJ2-2; TRBD1 or TRBD2 may be the D gene (5 bases each). The germline gives CDR1 SGDLS, CDR2 YYNGEE. V was cut by 5 bases and J by 2 bases, with 10 bases left in between. The CDR3 loop spans 14 amino acids. As DNA, the CDR3 is TGTGCCAGCAGTGAGGGGCTAAACACCGGGGAGCTGTTTTTT. It specifies CASSEGLNTGELFF.

This clonotype was recorded a few times. This chain connects TRBV12-3 or TRBV12-4 to TRBJ1-2; D remains unclear. Trimming shortened V by 4 bases and J by 4 bases, and 13 bases separated the two germline ends. The CDR3 extends over 14 amino acids. Here the CDR3 DNA reads TGTGCCAGCAGTTACGCAGGTTCATTCTATGGCTACACCTTC. Translated: CASSYAGSFYGYTF.

This clonotype was found once. The chain links TRBV7-8 to TRBJ2-1; tentative D call: TRBD2 (6 bases). In germline, CDR1 is SGHVS, CDR2 FQNEAQ. The CDR3 consists of 15 residues. Deletions cut 7 bases from V and 6 bases from J, with 19 bases between. The CDR3 nucleotides are TGTGCCAGCAACTTCGAACTAGCCCCCGGCAATGAGCAGTTCTTC. Its protein product is CASNFELAPGNEQFF.

This clonotype was seen a few times. V usage is TRBV20-1 and J usage is TRBJ1-2; no reliable D call. Germline V gene data show CDR1 as DFQATT and CDR2 as SNEGSKA (reference sequence). The V and J ends lost 3 bases and 8 bases respectively, with 7 bases between them. The length of the CDR3 is 10 residues. The CDR3 DNA follows: TGCAGTGCTAGCCCACAAGGCTACACCTTC. Amino acids: CSASPQGYTF.

This clonotype has just a few counts. The V call is TRBV15, the J call TRBJ2-7, with a tentative D call TRBD2 (7 bases). Trimming left V 1 base short and J 3 bases short, with 13 bases between. This CDR3 has 15 amino acids. Germline CDR1 reads LNHNV; CDR2 reads YYDKDF (reference sequence). CDR3 loop: CATSRAREGGYEQYF. The CDR3 DNA follows: TGTGCCACCAGCAGAGCCAGGGAGGGGGGCTACGAGCAGTACTTC.

This chain joins TRBV6-4 and TRBJ2-3, with 10 bases aligning to TRBD2. Germline assignment: CDR1 MRHNA and CDR2 SNTAGT. The CDR3 runs 16 residues. V lost 7 bases and J lost 3; bases outside the gene matches: 10. The CDR3 DNA sequence: TGTGCCAGCATATCGATAGCGGGGGGACGGACAGATACGCAGTATTTT. It yields the protein CASISIAGGRTDTQYF.

This clonotype has more than one count but fewer than ten. The gene calls are TRBV7-9 and TRBJ1-2; no definite D call. Germline CDR1 SEHNR, CDR2 FQNEAQ (reference sequence). The CDR3 has 12 amino acids. The V gene lost 5 bases and the J gene lost 6 bases, with 10 bases spanning the gap. CDR3 DNA sequence: TGTGCCAGCAGCCCTACGGGCCATGGCTACACCTTC. It yields the protein CASSPTGHGYTF.

This clonotype turned up a few times. The gene calls are TRBV6-5 and TRBJ2-1, with TRBD2 as a possible D gene (6 bases). Germline V CDR1 and CDR2: MNHEY, SVGAGI. The CDR3 is 15 amino acids. V was shortened by 7 bases and J by 0 bases, with 13 bases between the two germline ends. CDR3 in DNA: TGTGCCAGCAATCTGGGGGGATCCTCCTACAATGAGCAGTTCTTC. It yields the protein CASNLGGSSYNEQFF.

The chain uses TRBV30 and TRBJ1-2, with D possibly matching TRBD1 (5 bases). Germline CDR1 and CDR2: GTSNPN and SVGIG (reference sequence). CDR3 length equals 12 residues. V gave up 3 bases and J gave up 4 bases, with 9 bases separating them. As DNA, the CDR3 is TGTGCCTGGAGCGCGACAGTCTATGGCTACACCTTC. This gives the protein CAWSATVYGYTF.

A few counts support this clonotype. The chain is built from TRBV7-2 and TRBJ2-7, with 10 bases lining up with TRBD2. Losses at the gene ends were 5 bases for V and 2 bases for J; bases not matched to a gene: 6. The germline gives CDR1 SGHTA, CDR2 FQGNSA. This CDR3 is built from 15 residues. The CDR3 loop is CASSVASGGAYEQYF. CDR3 in DNA: TGTGCCAGCAGCGTGGCCAGCGGGGGGGCCTACGAGCAGTACTTC.

CDR3 region: CANDQYNEQFF. DNA of the CDR3: TGTGCCAATGACCAGTACAATGAGCAGTTCTTC. V and J are TRBV2 and TRBJ2-1, with no clear D. Germline V gives CDR1 SNHLY, CDR2 FYNNEI. The CDR3 has 11 residues. With 10 bases removed from V and 4 bases from J, the gap between germline ends came to 8 bases.

V and J are TRBV28 and TRBJ2-3, with 9 bases aligning to TRBD2. This CDR3 region has 16 residues. Germline V gene sequence: CDR1 MDHEN, CDR2 SYDVKM. V shed 4 bases, J shed 4 bases, and the junction held 9 bases outside the gene matches. CDR3 region: CASSSVGGRAPDTQYF. Written as DNA, the CDR3 is TGTGCCAGCAGTTCCGTTGGCGGGAGGGCCCCAGATACGCAGTATTTT.

The table lists this clonotype with a count of one. One end of the junction varies from germline; a read error may be responsible. V usage is TRBV4-2 and J usage is TRBJ2-1, with TRBD1 identical over 7 bases. CDR3 length equals 15 residues. Germline CDR1 LGHNA, CDR2 YNFKEQ. The DNA for the CDR3 is TGTGCCAGCGGCCAAGATGTAACCCTAGCCTCAGGGGGGTTCTTC. The encoded protein is CASGQDVTLASGGFF.

The chain combines TRBV14 with TRBJ2-4; 12 nucleotides agree with TRBD1. Matching the DNA end better, TRBJ2-7 makes the J call doubtful. The CDR3 covers 15 residues. Germline V CDR1 and CDR2: SGHDN, FVKESK. The chain's CDR3 is CASSQPGQGAGEQYF. CDR3 DNA sequence: TGTGCCAGCAGCCAACCGGGACAGGGGGCGGGCGAGCAGTACTTC.

The rearrangement links TRBV3-1 to TRBJ2-7, with D possibly matching TRBD2 (5 bases). The V end lost 1 base, the J end lost 4 bases, and 14 bases lay between the germline ends. CDR1 is LGHDT and CDR2 is YNNKEL in the germline V gene (reference sequence). The CDR3 is made up of 15 amino acids. This CDR3 is CASSQGSLAAYEQYF. The DNA of the CDR3 is TGTGCCAGCAGCCAAGGGAGTCTAGCAGCTTACGAGCAGTACTTC.

This clonotype was counted a few times. The V and J genes are TRBV5-1 and TRBJ1-2; perhaps TRBD1 as D (6 bases). There are 15 residues in the CDR3. Germline CDR1 is SGHRS and CDR2 is YFSETQ. V dropped 4 bases and J dropped 5 bases, with 18 bases sitting between them. CDR3 in amino acids: CASSIGQRNWYGYTF. CDR3 in DNA: TGCGCCAGCAGCATTGGACAGCGGAACTGGTATGGCTACACCTTC. Full variable domain (missing parts from reference TRBV5-1 and TRBJ1-2): KAGVTQTPRYLIKTRGQQVTLSCSPISGHRSVSWYQQTPGQGLQFLFEYFSETQRNKGNFPGRFSGRQFSNSRSEMNVSTLELGDSALYLCASSIGQRNWYGYTFGSGTRLTVV.